The clone carrying this T cell receptor beta chain was observed a handful of times. Its antigen remains unknown. TCRdb ran MiXCR on the RT-PCR reads and lists one entry per CDR3 protein. The sample has around 530,000 distinct CDR3 sequences, about 10% seen once. From germline, CDR1 is KGHSH and CDR2 LQKENI. With 6 bases clipped from V and 6 bases from J, the junction kept 14 bases outside the gene matches. There are 15 residues in the CDR3. This specimen comes from a study of response to subunit inactivated influenza vaccine. Findings of the study overall: There was a suggestion from the authors that each seasonal influenza vaccination recruits few new T cells.

Sequencing was performed on PBMCs from blood, taken on the day of vaccination. The clonotype was recovered from a man between 50 and 59 years old who received an inactivated influenza vaccine. The chain couples TRBV18 to TRBJ2-7; the match to TRBD2 covers 7 bases. The CDR3 DNA follows: TGTGCCAGCTCCTTATTAGGCGGGAGTCGCGTCGAGCAGTACTTC. Residues: CASSLLGGSRVEQYF.